Sequencing of this TCR beta chain was carried out in a study of blood T cell repertoires in COVID-19. The overall study: Collection of acute and convalescent COVID-19 samples took place in the United States, Italy and Spain.

Only in-frame clones appear in the TCRdb table, and some are missing; sequencing was by immunoSEQ multiplex PCR. This repertoire shows about 180,000 clones, around 86% found once; its top ten account for about 8.6%. Specimen: peripheral blood. This TCR derives from a man aged 50 to 59 with active or convalescent COVID-19.

The CDR3 loop is CASSPDRGEAFF. The DNA of the CDR3 is TGTGCCAGCAGCCCGGACAGGGGAGAAGCTTTCTTT. V is TRBV3-1 (or the pseudogene TRBV3-2) and J is TRBJ1-1; 9 nucleotides align to TRBD1. The V segment lost 4 bases and the J segment 8 bases; nucleotides outside the gene matches: 2. Germline V gene lookup returns CDR1 LGHDT and CDR2 YNNKEL (reference sequence). This CDR3 is built from 12 residues.